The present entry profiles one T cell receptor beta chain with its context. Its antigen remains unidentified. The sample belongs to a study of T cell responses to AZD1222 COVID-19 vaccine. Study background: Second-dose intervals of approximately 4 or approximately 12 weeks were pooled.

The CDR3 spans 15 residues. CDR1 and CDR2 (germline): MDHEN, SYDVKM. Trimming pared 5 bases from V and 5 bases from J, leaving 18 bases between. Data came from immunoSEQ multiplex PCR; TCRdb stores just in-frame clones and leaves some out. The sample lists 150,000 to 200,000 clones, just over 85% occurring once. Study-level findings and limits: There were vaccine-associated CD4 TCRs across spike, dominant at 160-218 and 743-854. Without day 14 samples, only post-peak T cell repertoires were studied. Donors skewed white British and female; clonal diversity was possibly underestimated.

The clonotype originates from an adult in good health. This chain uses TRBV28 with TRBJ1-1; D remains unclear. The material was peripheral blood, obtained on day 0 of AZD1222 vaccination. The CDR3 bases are TGTGCCAGCAGTCCCGCCAAGGCCGGCGGGACTGAAGCTTTCTTT. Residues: CASSPAKAGGTEAFF.